One and the same sample provided the 13 T cell receptor beta chains below, sequenced in a study of T cell repertoires in cytomegalovirus infection. One entry per CDR3 protein results from TCRdb running MiXCR on the reads. The table includes 600,000 to 800,000 distinct CDR3 sequences, less than 25% detected once. The sample consisted of CD8+ T cells from PBMCs. These receptors originate from a human donor in good health (CMV status not recorded). Some clones in this sample may be carry-over from other donors' samples.

The rearrangement uses TRBV27 and TRBJ2-2; D gene uncertain. There are 15 residues in the CDR3. Germline V gene sequence: CDR1 MNHEY, CDR2 SMNVEV (reference sequence). Trimming removed 4 bases at V and 0 bases at J, with 9 bases between. The CDR3 loop is CASSSRSPNTGELFF. DNA of the CDR3: TGTGCCAGCAGTTCCCGTTCCCCGAACACCGGGGAGCTGTTTTTT.

This clonotype has only a few counts. The rearrangement uses TRBV7-6 and TRBJ2-1; tentatively, D is TRBD1 or TRBD2 (7 bases each). Per germline, CDR1 SGHVS and CDR2 FNYEAQ. The CDR3 consists of 17 residues. V was shortened by 4 bases and J by 3 bases, with 19 bases between the two germline ends. CDR3 loop: CASSSYGRDRLYNEQFF. The CDR3 nucleotides read TGTGCCAGCAGCTCATATGGGAGGGACAGACTCTACAATGAGCAGTTCTTC.

This clonotype occurred a few times. The chain carries TRBV20-1 and TRBJ2-1; D uncertain. The CDR3 consists of 13 residues. V was pared by 0 bases and J by 5 bases, with 8 bases between. In germline, CDR1 is DFQATT, CDR2 SNEGSKA (reference sequence). This CDR3 reads CSARDRTNNEQFF. CDR3 bases: TGCAGTGCTAGAGATCGAACCAACAATGAGCAGTTCTTC.

Remarks on this clonotype: The junction departs from the called germline gene at one end, perhaps through a read error. The CDR3 loop is CVSSLDTDTQYF. The CDR3 DNA follows: TGTGTCAGCAGCCTGGATACAGATACGCAGTATTTT. This chain connects TRBV7-2 to TRBJ2-3; D gene ambiguous. Germline V CDR1 and CDR2: SGHTA, FQGNSA. The CDR3 is 12 amino acids.

This clonotype turned up a few times. The genes are TRBV12-3 or TRBV12-4 and TRBJ1-2, with no clear D. CDR3 length: 12 amino acids. Trimming left V 8 bases short and J 4 bases short, with 11 bases between. CDR3 DNA sequence: TGTGCCAGCGGCCCGGACGCCTATGGCTACACCTTC. It encodes CASGPDAYGYTF.

A few counts support this clonotype. J is TRBJ2-1 and V is TRBV24-1, with TRBD1 matching 7 bases. The V and J ends lost 4 bases and 0 bases, in that order; junction bases with no gene match: 8. The germline V gene encodes CDR1 KGHDR and CDR2 SFDVKD. This CDR3 spans 17 amino acids. This chain's CDR3 is CATSEGRDSSSYNEQFF. For the CDR3, the DNA is TGTGCCACCAGTGAGGGACGGGACAGTAGCTCCTACAATGAGCAGTTCTTC.

This clonotype was detected a few times. The CDR3 DNA reads as TGTGCCAGCAGCTTGGGAGATGGGCAGTTCTTC. Its translation is CASSLGDGQFF. V usage is TRBV7-8 and J usage is TRBJ2-1, with D possibly TRBD2 on 5 matching bases. The CDR3 runs 11 residues. Trimming took off 3 bases at V and 12 bases at J, with 9 bases between the two ends. Germline V gene lookup returns CDR1 SGHVS and CDR2 FQNEAQ.

The chain employs TRBV14 and TRBJ1-1; weak D call: TRBD1 (5 bases). Per the germline V gene, CDR1 is SGHDN and CDR2 is FVKESK. The CDR3 is made up of 15 amino acids. Trimming pared 6 bases from V and 5 bases from J, leaving 19 bases between. The CDR3 sequence is CASRGSGLRGTEAFF. CDR3 nucleotide sequence: TGTGCCAGCAGGGGATCGGGACTCAGAGGGACTGAAGCTTTCTTT.

The chain joins TRBV20-1 to TRBJ2-7; D possibly matches TRBD1 or TRBD2 (6 bases each). Germline V gives CDR1 DFQATT, CDR2 SNEGSKA (reference sequence). This CDR3 contains 18 residues. The CDR3 is CSVWGLRSGEDGDYEQYV. The CDR3 DNA follows: TGCAGCGTTTGGGGGCTTCGCTCCGGGGAGGACGGAGACTACGAGCAGTACGTC.

This clonotype has ten or more counts. This chain joins TRBV28 and TRBJ1-1; TRBD1 is a possible D gene (5 bases). With 6 bases removed from V and 0 bases from J, the gap between germline ends came to 11 bases. The CDR3 is 14 amino acids. The germline gives CDR1 MDHEN, CDR2 SYDVKM. The CDR3 here is CASRYDSLNTEAFF. The CDR3 DNA is TGTGCCAGCAGATATGACAGCCTGAACACTGAAGCTTTCTTT.

This clonotype has just a few counts. The rearrangement joins TRBV7-6 to TRBJ2-2; a weak D match, TRBD2 (6 bases). The CDR3 covers 15 residues. CDR1 and CDR2 (germline): SGHVS, FNYEAQ. Trimming left V 3 bases short and J 1 base short, with 9 bases between. In nucleotides, the CDR3 is TGTGCCAGCAGCTTTGCGGGGATGAACACCGGGGAGCTGTTTTTT. This sequence encodes CASSFAGMNTGELFF.

The chain carries TRBV29-1 and TRBJ2-3, with 7 bases fitting TRBD1. CDR3 size: 14 residues. The V segment lost 4 bases and the J segment 2 bases; nucleotides outside the gene matches: 6. Germline CDR1 reads SQVTM; CDR2 reads ANQGSEA. CDR3 DNA sequence: TGCAGCGTTGGTTCGACAGGGCCCACAGATACGCAGTATTTT. It is translated as CSVGSTGPTDTQYF.

Concerning this clonotype: This likely comes from a read error, as the CDR3 has no conserved phenylalanine or tryptophan at its end. This chain uses TRBV12-3 or TRBV12-4 with TRBJ2-7; D possibly corresponds to TRBD2 (6 bases). The CDR3 runs 14 residues. The germline V and J ends were trimmed by 10 bases and 3 bases, with 19 bases remaining between them. The CDR3 sequence: CANTQLGRDYEQYL. The CDR3 DNA reads as TGTGCCAACACCCAGTTGGGGCGGGACTACGAGCAGTACCTC.